The clone carrying this T cell receptor (beta chain) turned up a few times. Its target is unknown. The data originate from a study of cytomegalovirus exposure and HLA in healthy donors. V dropped 1 base and J dropped 3 bases, with 10 bases sitting between them. The CDR3 has 15 residues. Germline CDR1 reads SGHTA; CDR2 reads FQGNSA. The PCR used 60 Vbeta and 13 Jbeta primers. The assay was immunoSEQ multiplex PCR, and TCRdb's table has in-frame clones only and misses some. The top ten hold 2.8% of the sample, which has 65,000 or so clones, less than 70% seen once. Findings and caveats of the study: A link between a missense DCLRE1C variant and TCR beta V- and J-gene trimming emerged from a later analysis. One later analysis reportedly identified an Asian-associated ancestry cluster that showed fewer N-insertions than the roughly 700-donor mean.

The genes are TRBV7-2 and TRBJ2-1, with a weak D call TRBD1 (6 bases). Sequencing was done on a sample of PBMCs. The receptor was isolated from a man aged 25-45 years in good health and CMV-seronegative. The chain's CDR3 is CASSLDRQVYNEQFF. The CDR3, as DNA: TGTGCCAGCAGCTTAGACCGACAGGTCTACAATGAGCAGTTCTTC.